These T cell receptor beta chains were read from a single sample in a study of shared T cell receptors in the human thymus. Repertoires were generated with immunoSEQ multiplex PCR, while TCRdb's copy carries only in-frame clones and drops some. The table records 700,000 or so clones, 80% to 90% of them present only once. The same data also contributed to another study, on human thymus T cells.

The sequencing sample was made of thymocytes. These receptors were collected from a girl less than two years old with a congenital heart defect. CDR3s include the opening cysteine and the closing phenylalanine or tryptophan. Each record gives: D gene, clone size, V gene, J gene, CDR3 protein, CDR3 DNA. The D gene is left open where the match is weak. Size tells how often a clone was seen (once, few, many) or the class of an expanded clone, and some rows leave it out.

d_call: NA; clone_size: NA; v_call: TRBV4-1; j_call: TRBJ1-4; cdr3_aa: CASSQDGRAGVKLFF; cdr3_nt: TGCGCCAGCAGCCAAGACGGGAGGGCCGGAGTAAAACTGTTTTTT
d_call: TRBD1; clone_size: NA; v_call: TRBV6-5; j_call: TRBJ1-2; cdr3_aa: CASTTGTVRGNGYTF; cdr3_nt: TGTGCCAGCACTACCGGGACAGTAAGGGGAAATGGCTACACCTTC
d_call: TRBD1; clone_size: few; v_call: TRBV27; j_call: TRBJ1-2; cdr3_aa: CASSPRDRGRDSYGYTF; cdr3_nt: TGTGCCAGCAGTCCGCGGGACAGGGGGCGCGATAGCTATGGCTACACCTTC
d_call: TRBD2; clone_size: NA; v_call: TRBV25-1; j_call: TRBJ2-1; cdr3_aa: CASSEYIPLAGGYNEQFF; cdr3_nt: TGTGCCAGCAGTGAATATATTCCCCTAGCGGGGGGCTACAATGAGCAGTTCTTC
d_call: TRBD1; clone_size: NA; v_call: TRBV7-2; j_call: TRBJ2-5; cdr3_aa: CASSTDRGLGETQYF; cdr3_nt: TGTGCCAGCAGCACAGACAGGGGGCTGGGGGAGACCCAGTACTTC
d_call: NA; clone_size: once; v_call: TRBV6-4; j_call: TRBJ2-3; cdr3_aa: CASSLIGTSSADTQYF; cdr3_nt: TGTGCCAGCAGTTTGATCGGAACTAGCTCTGCAGATACGCAGTATTTT
d_call: TRBD1; clone_size: NA; v_call: TRBV9; j_call: TRBJ1-2; cdr3_aa: CASSVAGGDGYTF; cdr3_nt: TGTGCCAGCAGCGTAGCAGGGGGCGATGGCTACACCTTC
d_call: TRBD1; clone_size: NA; v_call: TRBV27; j_call: TRBJ1-5; cdr3_aa: CASSFGTGRDQPQHF; cdr3_nt: TGTGCCAGCAGTTTTGGGACAGGGAGGGATCAGCCCCAGCATTTT
d_call: TRBD2; clone_size: once; v_call: TRBV27; j_call: TRBJ2-1; cdr3_aa: CASSPTPTSGEDNEQFF; cdr3_nt: TGTGCCAGCAGCCCTACCCCGACTAGCGGGGAAGACAATGAGCAGTTCTTC
d_call: NA; clone_size: NA; v_call: TRBV4-1; j_call: TRBJ1-1; cdr3_aa: CASSQTRGRLLNTEAFF; cdr3_nt: TGCGCCAGCAGCCAAACCCGAGGGCGACTATTGAACACTGAAGCTTTCTTT
d_call: NA; clone_size: NA; v_call: TRBV15; j_call: TRBJ1-2; cdr3_aa: CATSTRGSYGYTF; cdr3_nt: TGTGCCACCAGCACAAGGGGGAGCTATGGCTACACCTTC
d_call: NA; clone_size: NA; v_call: TRBV4-1; j_call: TRBJ1-5; cdr3_aa: CASSHRAGGNQPQHF; cdr3_nt: TGCGCCAGCAGCCATAGGGCAGGGGGCAATCAGCCCCAGCATTTT
d_call: TRBD1; clone_size: NA; v_call: TRBV15; j_call: TRBJ1-1; cdr3_aa: CATSRAPSRDRGEAFF; cdr3_nt: TGTGCCACCAGCAGGGCCCCCAGTCGGGACAGGGGAGAAGCTTTCTTT
d_call: NA; clone_size: NA; v_call: TRBV5-1; j_call: TRBJ2-1; cdr3_aa: CASSLLGNSYNEQFF; cdr3_nt: TGCGCCAGCAGCTTACTAGGGAACTCCTACAATGAGCAGTTCTTC
d_call: NA; clone_size: NA; v_call: TRBV25-1; j_call: TRBJ2-1; cdr3_aa: CASSVLKGDNEQFF; cdr3_nt: TGTGCCAGCAGTGTTCTAAAAGGGGACAATGAGCAGTTCTTC
d_call: NA; clone_size: NA; v_call: TRBV27; j_call: TRBJ1-2; cdr3_aa: CASSPHIRGGPRYTF; cdr3_nt: TGTGCCAGCAGTCCTCATATCCGGGGTGGGCCTCGCTACACCTTC
d_call: NA; clone_size: NA; v_call: TRBV7-6; j_call: TRBJ1-3; cdr3_aa: CASSSRVRGQPLSGNTIYF; cdr3_nt: TGTGCCAGCAGCTCGCGGGTCAGGGGTCAACCCCTCTCTGGAAACACCATATATTTT
d_call: NA; clone_size: once; v_call: TRBV28; j_call: TRBJ1-1; cdr3_aa: CASSLFGSLNTEAFF; cdr3_nt: TGTGCCAGCAGTTTATTCGGGAGTTTGAACACTGAAGCTTTCTTT
d_call: NA; clone_size: NA; v_call: TRBV5-6; j_call: TRBJ1-5; cdr3_aa: CASSSHSNQPQHF; cdr3_nt: TGTGCCAGCAGCTCCCATAGCAATCAGCCCCAGCATTTT
d_call: NA; clone_size: NA; v_call: TRBV7-8; j_call: TRBJ2-7; cdr3_aa: CASSQQGRGSYEQYF; cdr3_nt: TGTGCCAGCAGCCAACAGGGTCGGGGAAGCTACGAGCAGTACTTC
d_call: TRBD2; clone_size: NA; v_call: TRBV29-1; j_call: TRBJ2-1; cdr3_aa: CSVSAGGSSYNEQFF; cdr3_nt: TGCAGCGTTTCAGCGGGGGGTAGCTCCTACAATGAGCAGTTCTTC
d_call: TRBD1; clone_size: NA; v_call: TRBV7-2; j_call: TRBJ1-6; cdr3_aa: CASSSPGQGFSPLHF; cdr3_nt: TGTGCCAGCAGCTCACCGGGACAGGGGTTTTCACCCCTCCACTTT
d_call: NA; clone_size: NA; v_call: TRBV7-9; j_call: TRBJ1-1; cdr3_aa: CASSPTYYFF; cdr3_nt: TGTGCCAGCAGCCCAACGTACTATTTCTTT
d_call: NA; clone_size: NA; v_call: TRBV9; j_call: TRBJ1-3; cdr3_aa: CASSASGRDQGNTIYF; cdr3_nt: TGTGCCAGCAGTGCCTCCGGGAGGGATCAAGGAAACACCATATATTTT
d_call: TRBD2; clone_size: once; v_call: TRBV7-3; j_call: TRBJ2-3; cdr3_aa: CASSLGGSEAGGCSGTDTQYF; cdr3_nt: TGTGCCAGCAGCTTAGGAGGGTCGGAAGCGGGGGGGTGTTCTGGCACAGATACGCAGTATTTT
d_call: TRBD1; clone_size: NA; v_call: TRBV7-6; j_call: TRBJ1-1; cdr3_aa: CASSLGGTGYWGEAFF; cdr3_nt: TGTGCCAGCAGCTTAGGAGGGACAGGTTATTGGGGTGAAGCTTTCTTT
d_call: TRBD1; clone_size: few; v_call: TRBV18; j_call: TRBJ2-7; cdr3_aa: CASSPPGTGAYEQYF; cdr3_nt: TGTGCCAGCTCACCTCCCGGGACAGGGGCCTACGAGCAGTACTTC
d_call: TRBD2; clone_size: NA; v_call: TRBV4-3; j_call: TRBJ2-5; cdr3_aa: CASSQPGGVWETQYF; cdr3_nt: TGCGCCAGCAGCCAGCCCGGGGGGGTTTGGGAGACCCAGTACTTC